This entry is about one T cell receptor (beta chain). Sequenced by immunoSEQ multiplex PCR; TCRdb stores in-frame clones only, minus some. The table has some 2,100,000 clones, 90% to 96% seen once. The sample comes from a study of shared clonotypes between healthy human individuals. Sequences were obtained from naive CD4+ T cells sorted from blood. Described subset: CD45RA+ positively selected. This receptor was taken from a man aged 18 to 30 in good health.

CDR3 in amino acids: CAISPQGGYGYTF. Written as DNA, the CDR3 is TGTGCCATCAGTCCCCAGGGGGGGTATGGCTACACCTTC. The rearrangement links TRBV10-3 to TRBJ1-2; 7 nucleotides agree with TRBD1. The CDR3 has 13 amino acids. V trimming: 5 bases; J trimming: 5 bases; junction bases outside the gene matches: 5. CDR1 and CDR2 (germline): ENHRY, SYGVKD.